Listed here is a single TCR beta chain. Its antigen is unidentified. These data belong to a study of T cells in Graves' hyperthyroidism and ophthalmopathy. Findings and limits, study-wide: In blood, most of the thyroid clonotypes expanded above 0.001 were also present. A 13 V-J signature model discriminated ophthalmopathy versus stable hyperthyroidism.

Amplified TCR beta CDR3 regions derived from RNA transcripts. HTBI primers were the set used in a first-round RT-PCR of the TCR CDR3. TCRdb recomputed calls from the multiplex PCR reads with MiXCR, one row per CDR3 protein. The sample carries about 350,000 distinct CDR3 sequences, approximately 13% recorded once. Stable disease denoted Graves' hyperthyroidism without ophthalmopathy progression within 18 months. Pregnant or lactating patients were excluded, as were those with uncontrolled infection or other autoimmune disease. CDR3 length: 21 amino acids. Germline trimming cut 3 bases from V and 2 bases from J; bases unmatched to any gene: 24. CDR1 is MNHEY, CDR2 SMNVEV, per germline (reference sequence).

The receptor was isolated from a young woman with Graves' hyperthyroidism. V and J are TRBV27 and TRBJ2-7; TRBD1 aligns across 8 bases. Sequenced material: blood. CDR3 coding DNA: TGTGCCAGCAGTTTGCGGGCCCCGGCAGGGGGCAATCTACCGGTAGCCTACGAGCAGTACTTC. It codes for CASSLRAPAGGNLPVAYEQYF.